Listed below are T cell receptor beta chains from one sample, sequenced in a study of blood T cell repertoires in COVID-19. The protocol was immunoSEQ multiplex PCR, while the TCRdb copy is restricted to in-frame clones and leaves out a portion. The sample includes 100,000 to 120,000 clones, 80% to 90% of them seen just once. The sample consisted of peripheral blood. These TCRs come from a woman aged 60-75 years with acute or convalescent COVID-19. The CDR3 runs from the conserved cysteine through the conserved F or W. Fields, in order: CDR3 DNA, CDR3 protein, D gene, J gene, clone size, V gene. The D gene is left open where the match is weak. Size is omitted from some rows. Given values are once, few, many or a class for expanded clones.

DNA: TGTGCCAGCAGTTCTACAGAGAACTTCTCCTACGAGCAGTACTTC
CDR3: CASSSTENFSYEQYF
D: -
J: TRBJ2-7
size: -
V: TRBV6-4

DNA: TGTGCCAGCAGCCAGGGACAGCTGAATCAGCCCCAGCATTTT
CDR3: CASSQGQLNQPQHF
D: TRBD1
J: TRBJ1-5
size: -
V: TRBV4-2

DNA: TGCGCCAGCAGCCAGGTTACCGGGACAGCCTATGGCTACACCTTC
CDR3: CASSQVTGTAYGYTF
D: TRBD1
J: TRBJ1-2
size: once
V: TRBV4-3

DNA: TGTGCCGTGGCCGGGGGAGATGGCTACACCTTC
CDR3: CAVAGGDGYTF
D: -
J: TRBJ1-2
size: -
V: TRBV18

DNA: TGCTCCGGTTCCCGGTACAATGAGCAGTTCTTC
CDR3: CSGSRYNEQFF
D: -
J: TRBJ2-1
size: -
V: TRBV20-1

DNA: TGTGCCAGCAGGGCCGACAGACCCAAGAACACTGAAGCTTTCTTT
CDR3: CASRADRPKNTEAFF
D: -
J: TRBJ1-1
size: -
V: TRBV27

DNA: TGTGCCAGCAGCCCATCACAGGGGGGCCCTGGAAACACCATATATTTT
CDR3: CASSPSQGGPGNTIYF
D: TRBD1
J: TRBJ1-3
size: -
V: TRBV7-9

DNA: TGTGCCTGGAGTGTACAGGGGGGCGGAGGCTACACCTTC
CDR3: CAWSVQGGGGYTF
D: TRBD1
J: TRBJ1-2
size: -
V: TRBV30

DNA: TGTGCCAGTAGCTCCAGGGCAGCAGAACTCAATCAGCCCCAGCATTTT
CDR3: CASSSRAAELNQPQHF
D: -
J: TRBJ1-5
size: once
V: TRBV19

DNA: TGTGCCAGCAGCCTCCACAGTAACTATGGCTACACCTTC
CDR3: CASSLHSNYGYTF
D: -
J: TRBJ1-2
size: few
V: TRBV7-2

DNA: TGTGCCAGCAGCCGACGTTCAAGTGGAGGCTCGGAAGCTTTCTTT
CDR3: CASSRRSSGGSEAFF
D: -
J: TRBJ1-1
size: once
V: TRBV7-9

DNA: TGCAGCGCCATTCCGGGACAGGGCGTGTACGAGCAGTACTTC
CDR3: CSAIPGQGVYEQYF
D: TRBD1
J: TRBJ2-7
size: -
V: TRBV29-1

DNA: TGTGCCAGCAGCTTAGCGACAGGGTGGCGGCAGCCCCAGCATTTT
CDR3: CASSLATGWRQPQHF
D: TRBD1
J: TRBJ1-5
size: -
V: TRBV7-2

DNA: TGTGCCACCGCCGGGGGGGGCGAGGAGAATGGCTACACCTTC
CDR3: CATAGGGEENGYTF
D: -
J: TRBJ1-2
size: -
V: TRBV24-1

DNA: TGTGCCACCAGTGATCCAACCCGGGACACTTATGGCTACACCTTC
CDR3: CATSDPTRDTYGYTF
D: -
J: TRBJ1-2
size: once
V: TRBV24-1

DNA: TGTGCCAGCAGCTTAAGCGGTGGGGCAGGTCAAGAGACCCAGTACTTC
CDR3: CASSLSGGAGQETQYF
D: -
J: TRBJ2-5
size: -
V: TRBV7-3

DNA: TGTGCCACCAGCAGAGACCTGGGCGCAGATACGCAGTATTTT
CDR3: CATSRDLGADTQYF
D: -
J: TRBJ2-3
size: once
V: TRBV15

DNA: TGTGCCATCAGTGAAGTGCGGGGGGCAGAGAATGGCTACACCTTC
CDR3: CAISEVRGAENGYTF
D: -
J: TRBJ1-2
size: -
V: TRBV10-3

DNA: TGTGCCACCGCCATGGACAGTAGCACAGATACGCAGTATTTT
CDR3: CATAMDSSTDTQYF
D: -
J: TRBJ2-3
size: -
V: TRBV15

DNA: TGTGCCAGCAGCCAAGGGGGTACAGGGAACACTGAAGCTTTCTTT
CDR3: CASSQGGTGNTEAFF
D: -
J: TRBJ1-1
size: -
V: TRBV4-2

DNA: TGCAGCGTTGGCCCTGACAGCTACGAGCAGTACTTC
CDR3: CSVGPDSYEQYF
D: -
J: TRBJ2-7
size: -
V: TRBV29-1

DNA: TGTGCCAGCAGCTTAGTGCCGGGAGGTTTGGGAGGCTACACCTTC
CDR3: CASSLVPGGLGGYTF
D: -
J: TRBJ1-2
size: -
V: TRBV7-2

DNA: TGTGCCAGCAGCATCACGGGACAGGGAGTCGAGCAGTACTTC
CDR3: CASSITGQGVEQYF
D: TRBD1
J: TRBJ2-7
size: few
V: TRBV9

DNA: TGTGCCAGCAGTGAATTGGGGACAGGGCGGTCACCCCTCCACTTT
CDR3: CASSELGTGRSPLHF
D: TRBD1
J: TRBJ1-6
size: -
V: TRBV6-1